This TCR beta chain came from a study of blood T cell repertoires in COVID-19. Data came from immunoSEQ multiplex PCR; TCRdb stores just in-frame clones and leaves some out. The sample has 110,000 to 150,000 clones; roughly 90% are singletons. The CDR3 is made up of 15 amino acids. CDR1 is SGHAT and CDR2 is FQDESV in the germline V gene (reference sequence). With 3 bases clipped from V and 3 bases from J, the junction kept 4 bases outside the gene matches. The V call is TRBV11-1, the J call TRBJ2-3; the match to TRBD2 covers 9 bases. Sequencing was done on a sample of peripheral blood. This clonotype was sampled from a man aged 65 to 79 with acute or convalescent COVID-19. Written as DNA, the CDR3 is TGTGCCAGCAGCTTCGTTAGCGGGAGAACAGATACGCAGTATTTT. This gives the protein CASSFVSGRTDTQYF.